Listed below are T cell receptor beta chains from one sample, sequenced in a study of sequential checkpoint blockade in melanoma. Generated by immunoSEQ multiplex PCR, the TCRdb table keeps only in-frame clones and is missing some. Of fewer than 40,000 clones listed, approximately 90% were seen once; the top ten hold roughly an eighth. The sample was CD8+ T cells sorted from blood (inferred from file names), taken from a patient given nivolumab and ipilimumab in sequence. The receptors derive from a human donor with melanoma. Both conserved end residues are part of each CDR3. The order of the fields is D gene, J gene, clone size, V gene, CDR3 protein, CDR3 DNA. D genes are given only for firm matches. Only part of the rows carry a size: once, few, many, or a class if the clone is expanded.

d_call: NA; j_call: TRBJ1-2; clone_size: NA; v_call: TRBV2; cdr3_aa: CASSGPSGAINYGYTF; cdr3_nt: TGTGCCAGCAGTGGGCCCTCAGGGGCGATCAACTATGGCTACACCTTC
d_call: TRBD1; j_call: TRBJ2-1; clone_size: NA; v_call: TRBV2; cdr3_aa: CASSEPWTGDNEQFF; cdr3_nt: TGTGCCAGCAGTGAACCCTGGACAGGGGACAATGAGCAGTTCTTC
d_call: TRBD1; j_call: TRBJ2-1; clone_size: NA; v_call: TRBV4-2; cdr3_aa: CASSQGMTPGGVEQFF; cdr3_nt: TGTGCCAGCAGCCAGGGGATGACTCCAGGGGGCGTTGAGCAGTTCTTC
d_call: TRBD2; j_call: TRBJ2-3; clone_size: NA; v_call: TRBV7-2; cdr3_aa: CASSQGGRWGKGTDTQYF; cdr3_nt: TGTGCCAGCAGCCAGGGCGGGAGATGGGGGAAGGGCACAGATACGCAGTATTTT
d_call: NA; j_call: TRBJ2-1; clone_size: NA; v_call: TRBV9; cdr3_aa: CASGVGGGSYNEQFF; cdr3_nt: TGTGCCAGCGGGGTAGGGGGAGGGTCCTACAATGAGCAGTTCTTC
d_call: TRBD2; j_call: TRBJ2-2; clone_size: NA; v_call: TRBV27; cdr3_aa: CASSFLLAGGTGELFF; cdr3_nt: TGTGCCAGCAGTTTCTTACTAGCGGGAGGGACCGGGGAGCTGTTTTTT
d_call: TRBD1; j_call: TRBJ1-5; clone_size: few; v_call: TRBV25-1; cdr3_aa: CASRDRGYNQPQHF; cdr3_nt: TGTGCCAGCAGGGACAGGGGATACAATCAGCCCCAGCATTTT
d_call: NA; j_call: TRBJ1-5; clone_size: NA; v_call: TRBV19; cdr3_aa: CASTGVPGSNQPQHF; cdr3_nt: TGTGCCAGTACAGGGGTTCCAGGTAGCAATCAGCCCCAGCATTTT
d_call: NA; j_call: TRBJ2-7; clone_size: once; v_call: TRBV7-2; cdr3_aa: CASSLSGSSYEQYF; cdr3_nt: TGTGCCAGCAGCTTATCTGGCAGCTCCTACGAGCAGTACTTC
d_call: NA; j_call: TRBJ2-7; clone_size: NA; v_call: TRBV11-1; cdr3_aa: CASSLQRGPYEQYF; cdr3_nt: TGTGCCAGCAGCTTGCAACGGGGTCCCTACGAGCAGTACTTC
d_call: NA; j_call: TRBJ2-5; clone_size: NA; v_call: TRBV25-1; cdr3_aa: CASSESLGLQETQYF; cdr3_nt: TGTGCCAGCAGTGAATCGCTGGGGCTCCAAGAGACCCAGTACTTC
d_call: NA; j_call: TRBJ2-7; clone_size: NA; v_call: TRBV5-6; cdr3_aa: CASSFRGTYEQYF; cdr3_nt: TGTGCCAGCAGCTTCAGGGGTACCTACGAGCAGTACTTC
d_call: NA; j_call: TRBJ2-7; clone_size: NA; v_call: TRBV28; cdr3_aa: CASSWPTIYEQYF; cdr3_nt: TGTGCCAGCAGTTGGCCCACCATATACGAGCAGTACTTC
d_call: NA; j_call: TRBJ1-2; clone_size: few; v_call: TRBV7-9; cdr3_aa: CASSLAGATYGYTF; cdr3_nt: TGTGCCAGCAGCTTAGCGGGGGCTACCTATGGCTACACCTTC
d_call: NA; j_call: TRBJ1-1; clone_size: NA; v_call: TRBV5-1; cdr3_aa: CASSLEEVNTEAFF; cdr3_nt: TGCGCCAGCAGCTTGGAAGAGGTAAACACTGAAGCTTTCTTT
d_call: NA; j_call: TRBJ1-1; clone_size: NA; v_call: TRBV12-2; cdr3_aa: CASRLAKDRLNTEAFF; cdr3_nt: TGTGCAAGTCGCTTAGCTAAGGACAGGCTGAACACTGAAGCTTTCTTT
d_call: NA; j_call: TRBJ2-2; clone_size: NA; v_call: TRBV21-1; cdr3_aa: CASRDSHTGELFF; cdr3_nt: TGTGCCAGCAGGGACAGCCACACCGGGGAGCTGTTTTTT
d_call: TRBD2; j_call: TRBJ2-3; clone_size: NA; v_call: TRBV7-9; cdr3_aa: CASSKGLADTQYF; cdr3_nt: TGTGCCAGCAGCAAAGGACTAGCGGATACGCAGTATTTT
d_call: NA; j_call: TRBJ2-1; clone_size: NA; v_call: TRBV29-1; cdr3_aa: CSALELGPEQFF; cdr3_nt: TGCAGCGCCCTGGAACTAGGACCCGAGCAGTTCTTC
d_call: NA; j_call: TRBJ1-2; clone_size: once; v_call: TRBV29-1; cdr3_aa: CSVGAQGHSNGYTF; cdr3_nt: TGCAGCGTGGGAGCACAAGGCCATTCAAATGGCTACACCTTC
d_call: NA; j_call: TRBJ1-4; clone_size: NA; v_call: TRBV15; cdr3_aa: CATSRDGGGNEKLFF; cdr3_nt: TGTGCCACCAGCAGAGACGGGGGAGGTAATGAAAAACTGTTTTTT
d_call: TRBD2; j_call: TRBJ2-7; clone_size: once; v_call: TRBV10-1; cdr3_aa: CASSDSRSAGAHYEQYF; cdr3_nt: TGCGCCAGCAGTGACAGTCGGTCAGCGGGAGCTCACTACGAGCAGTACTTC
d_call: TRBD2; j_call: TRBJ2-7; clone_size: NA; v_call: TRBV19; cdr3_aa: CASSRGLAGYEQYF; cdr3_nt: TGTGCCAGTAGTAGGGGACTAGCGGGCTACGAGCAGTACTTC
d_call: TRBD1; j_call: TRBJ2-7; clone_size: NA; v_call: TRBV9; cdr3_aa: CASSVVPSGTGLYEQYF; cdr3_nt: TGTGCCAGCAGCGTAGTCCCCTCCGGGACAGGGTTATACGAGCAGTACTTC
d_call: NA; j_call: TRBJ1-1; clone_size: NA; v_call: TRBV4-2; cdr3_aa: CASSQDGPGYQAFF; cdr3_nt: TGTGCCAGCAGCCAAGATGGACCGGGATATCAAGCTTTCTTT
d_call: TRBD1; j_call: TRBJ2-7; clone_size: NA; v_call: TRBV27; cdr3_aa: CASSPNRGPYEQYF; cdr3_nt: TGTGCCAGCAGTCCGAACAGGGGGCCCTACGAGCAGTACTTC
d_call: TRBD2; j_call: TRBJ2-5; clone_size: NA; v_call: TRBV6-5; cdr3_aa: CASSYGGGQETQYF; cdr3_nt: TGTGCCAGCAGTTACGGGGGAGGGCAAGAGACCCAGTACTTC
d_call: TRBD2; j_call: TRBJ2-3; clone_size: NA; v_call: TRBV28; cdr3_aa: CASRQVASGRALDTQYF; cdr3_nt: TGTGCCAGCAGACAGGTCGCTAGCGGGAGGGCTTTGGATACGCAGTATTTT
d_call: NA; j_call: TRBJ1-5; clone_size: few; v_call: TRBV19; cdr3_aa: CASSMWGVVGPQHF; cdr3_nt: TGTGCCAGTAGTATGTGGGGGGTAGTAGGGCCCCAGCATTTT
d_call: NA; j_call: TRBJ1-1; clone_size: once; v_call: TRBV6-6; cdr3_aa: CASSSVDSLNTEAFF; cdr3_nt: TGTGCCAGCAGTTCCGTGGACAGTCTGAACACTGAAGCTTTCTTT
d_call: NA; j_call: TRBJ2-1; clone_size: NA; v_call: TRBV28; cdr3_aa: CASRPLGGGYYNEQFF; cdr3_nt: TGTGCCAGCAGGCCACTTGGCGGGGGCTACTACAATGAGCAGTTCTTC
d_call: TRBD1; j_call: TRBJ2-7; clone_size: NA; v_call: TRBV6-6; cdr3_aa: CASTSGQDLEQYF; cdr3_nt: TGTGCCAGCACCTCGGGACAGGATTTGGAGCAGTACTTC
d_call: TRBD2; j_call: TRBJ2-2; clone_size: NA; v_call: TRBV13; cdr3_aa: CASSLGPGLAILFF; cdr3_nt: TGTGCCAGCAGCTTAGGCCCGGGACTAGCGATTCTGTTTTTT
d_call: NA; j_call: TRBJ2-1; clone_size: NA; v_call: TRBV27; cdr3_aa: CASCLAGTYNEQFF; cdr3_nt: TGTGCCAGCTGTCTGGCGGGAACATACAATGAGCAGTTCTTC
d_call: TRBD2; j_call: TRBJ2-7; clone_size: NA; v_call: TRBV27; cdr3_aa: CASNIAGGTYEQYF; cdr3_nt: TGTGCCAGCAACATAGCGGGAGGGACCTACGAGCAGTACTTC
d_call: TRBD1; j_call: TRBJ2-7; clone_size: NA; v_call: TRBV15; cdr3_aa: CATSRVGTGDRSGYEQYF; cdr3_nt: TGTGCCACCAGCAGAGTGGGGACAGGGGACCGATCAGGATACGAGCAGTACTTC
d_call: TRBD1; j_call: TRBJ1-1; clone_size: NA; v_call: TRBV19; cdr3_aa: CASSMWQGDTEAFF; cdr3_nt: TGTGCCAGTAGTATGTGGCAGGGGGACACTGAAGCTTTCTTT
d_call: NA; j_call: TRBJ2-5; clone_size: NA; v_call: TRBV4-2; cdr3_aa: CASSPRVQETQYF; cdr3_nt: TGTGCCAGCAGCCCTCGGGTGCAAGAGACCCAGTACTTC
d_call: NA; j_call: TRBJ2-7; clone_size: NA; v_call: TRBV5-4; cdr3_aa: CASSPADRYYEQYF; cdr3_nt: TGTGCCAGCAGCCCCGCTGACAGGTACTACGAGCAGTACTTC
d_call: NA; j_call: TRBJ1-4; clone_size: NA; v_call: TRBV12-5; cdr3_aa: CASGLGSGLQEKLFF; cdr3_nt: TGTGCTAGTGGTTTGGGGTCGGGTCTTCAGGAAAAACTGTTTTTT
d_call: NA; j_call: TRBJ2-7; clone_size: NA; v_call: TRBV13; cdr3_aa: CASSLGSGQLYEQYF; cdr3_nt: TGTGCCAGCAGCTTAGGGTCAGGACAGCTCTACGAGCAGTACTTC
d_call: NA; j_call: TRBJ2-1; clone_size: once; v_call: TRBV7-9; cdr3_aa: CASSHEGGHEQFF; cdr3_nt: TGTGCCAGCAGCCACGAGGGTGGTCATGAGCAGTTCTTC